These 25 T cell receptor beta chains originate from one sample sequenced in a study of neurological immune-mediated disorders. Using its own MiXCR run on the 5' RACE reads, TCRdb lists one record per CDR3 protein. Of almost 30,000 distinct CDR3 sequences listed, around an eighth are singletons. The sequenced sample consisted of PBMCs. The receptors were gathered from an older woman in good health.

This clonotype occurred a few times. CDR3 sequence (DNA): TGTGCCACCAGCAGTGACCGAGCTCAGCCCCAGCATTTT. Residues: CATSSDRAQPQHF. V usage is TRBV15 and J usage is TRBJ1-5; D call uncertain. Germline lookup yields CDR1 LNHNV and CDR2 YYDKDF (reference sequence). The V end lost 3 bases, the J end lost 6 bases, and 9 bases lay between the germline ends. The CDR3 is 13 residues long.

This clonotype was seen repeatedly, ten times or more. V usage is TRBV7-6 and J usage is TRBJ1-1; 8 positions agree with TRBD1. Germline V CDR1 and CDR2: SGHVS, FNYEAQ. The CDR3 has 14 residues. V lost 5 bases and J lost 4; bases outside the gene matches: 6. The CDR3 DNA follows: TGTGCCAGCAGCCCAGACAGGGGCGGCACTGAAGCTTTCTTT. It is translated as CASSPDRGGTEAFF.

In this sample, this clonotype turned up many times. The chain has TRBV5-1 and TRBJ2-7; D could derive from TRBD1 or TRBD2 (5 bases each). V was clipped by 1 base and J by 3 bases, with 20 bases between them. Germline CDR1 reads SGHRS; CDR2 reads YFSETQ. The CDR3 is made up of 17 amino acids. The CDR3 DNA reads TGCGCCAGCAGCTTGTTGCTGAGTGGGACGGCCGGCTACGAGCAGTACTTC. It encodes CASSLLLSGTAGYEQYF.

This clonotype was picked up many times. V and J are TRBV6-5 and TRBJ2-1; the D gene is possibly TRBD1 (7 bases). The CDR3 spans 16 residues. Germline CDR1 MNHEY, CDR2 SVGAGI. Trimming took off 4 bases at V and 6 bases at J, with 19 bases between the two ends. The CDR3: CASSSPWRGPVNEQFF. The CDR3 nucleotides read TGTGCCAGCAGTTCCCCCTGGAGGGGGCCAGTCAATGAGCAGTTCTTC.

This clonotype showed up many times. The chain's CDR3 is CASSDYPSGGDYNEQFF. The DNA of the CDR3 is TGTGCCAGCAGTGATTATCCTAGCGGGGGGGATTACAATGAGCAGTTCTTC. V and J are TRBV2 and TRBJ2-1; the match to TRBD2 covers 12 bases. J gave up 4 bases and V 3 bases, and 7 bases lay outside the gene matches. There are 17 residues in the CDR3. The germline V gene encodes CDR1 SNHLY and CDR2 FYNNEI. The full variable domain, with the rest looked up from reference TRBV2 and TRBJ2-1, is EPEVTQTPSHQVTQMGQEVILRCVPISNHLYFYWYRQILGQKVEFLVSFYNNEISEKSEIFDDQFSVERPDGSNFTLKIRSTKLEDSAMYFCASSDYPSGGDYNEQFFGPGTRLTVL.

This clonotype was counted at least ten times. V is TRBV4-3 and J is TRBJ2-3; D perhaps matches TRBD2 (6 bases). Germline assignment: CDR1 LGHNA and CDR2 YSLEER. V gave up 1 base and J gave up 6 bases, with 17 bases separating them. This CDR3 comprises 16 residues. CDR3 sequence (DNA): TGCGCCAGCAGCCAAGGGACAATCGTAGCGGCTGATACGCAGTATTTT. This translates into CASSQGTIVAADTQYF.

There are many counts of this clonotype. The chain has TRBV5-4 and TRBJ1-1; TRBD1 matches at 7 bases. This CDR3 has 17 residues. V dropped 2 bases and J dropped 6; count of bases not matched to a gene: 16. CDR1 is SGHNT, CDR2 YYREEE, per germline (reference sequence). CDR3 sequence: CASSLEGATPTLAEAFF. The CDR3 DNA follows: TGTGCCAGCAGCTTAGAGGGGGCAACTCCTACCTTGGCTGAAGCTTTCTTT.

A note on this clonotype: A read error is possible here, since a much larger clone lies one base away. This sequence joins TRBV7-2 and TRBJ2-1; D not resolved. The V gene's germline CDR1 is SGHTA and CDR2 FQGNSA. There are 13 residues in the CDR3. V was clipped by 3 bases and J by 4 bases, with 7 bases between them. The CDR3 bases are TGTGCCAGCAGCTTCGTGATGTACAATGAGCAGTTCTTC. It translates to CASSFVMYNEQFF.

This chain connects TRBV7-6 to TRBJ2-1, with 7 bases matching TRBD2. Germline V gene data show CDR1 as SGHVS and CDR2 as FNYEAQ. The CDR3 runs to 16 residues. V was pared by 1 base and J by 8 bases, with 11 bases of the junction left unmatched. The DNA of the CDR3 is TGTGCCAGCAGCTTAGTCGGGGGGAAACCGGTCGATGAGCAGTTCTTC. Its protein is CASSLVGGKPVDEQFF.

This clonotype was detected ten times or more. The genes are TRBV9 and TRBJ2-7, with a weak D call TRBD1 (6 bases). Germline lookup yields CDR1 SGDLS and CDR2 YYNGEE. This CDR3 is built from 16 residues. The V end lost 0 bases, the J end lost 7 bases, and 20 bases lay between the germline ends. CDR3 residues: CASSVDQGIFGGEQYF. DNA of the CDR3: TGTGCCAGCAGCGTAGATCAGGGGATCTTCGGTGGGGAGCAGTACTTC.

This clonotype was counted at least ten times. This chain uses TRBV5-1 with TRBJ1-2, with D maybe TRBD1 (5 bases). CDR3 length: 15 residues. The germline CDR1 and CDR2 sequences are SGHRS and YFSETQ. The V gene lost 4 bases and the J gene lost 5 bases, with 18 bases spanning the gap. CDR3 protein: CASSREGQGGYGYTF. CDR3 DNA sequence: TGCGCCAGCAGCCGAGAAGGTCAGGGAGGATATGGCTACACCTTC.

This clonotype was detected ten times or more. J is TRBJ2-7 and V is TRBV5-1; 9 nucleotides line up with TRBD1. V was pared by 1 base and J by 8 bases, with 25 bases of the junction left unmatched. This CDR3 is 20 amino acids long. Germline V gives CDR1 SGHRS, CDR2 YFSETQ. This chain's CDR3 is CASSLTGGGTGTVGARQQYF. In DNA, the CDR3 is TGCGCCAGCAGCTTGACCGGGGGAGGGACAGGGACCGTAGGAGCGAGGCAGCAGTACTTC.

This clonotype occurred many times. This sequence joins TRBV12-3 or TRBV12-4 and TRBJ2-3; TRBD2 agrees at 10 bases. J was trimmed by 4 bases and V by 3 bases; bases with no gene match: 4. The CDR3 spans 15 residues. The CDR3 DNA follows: TGTGCCAGCAGTTTTATCAGCGGGGGGGCAGATACGCAGTATTTT. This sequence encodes CASSFISGGADTQYF.

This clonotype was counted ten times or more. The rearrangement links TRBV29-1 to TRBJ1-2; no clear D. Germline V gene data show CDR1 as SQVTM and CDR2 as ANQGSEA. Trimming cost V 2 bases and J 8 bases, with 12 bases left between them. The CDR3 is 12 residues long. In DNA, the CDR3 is TGCAGCGTTGAATGTCCGGAAGGGGGCTACACCTTC. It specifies CSVECPEGGYTF.

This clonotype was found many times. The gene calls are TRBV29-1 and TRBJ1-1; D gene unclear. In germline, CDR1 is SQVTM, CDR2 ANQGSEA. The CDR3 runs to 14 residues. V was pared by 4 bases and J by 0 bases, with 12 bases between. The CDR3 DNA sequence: TGCAGCGTTGGTAACAGACTAATGAACACTGAAGCTTTCTTT. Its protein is CSVGNRLMNTEAFF.

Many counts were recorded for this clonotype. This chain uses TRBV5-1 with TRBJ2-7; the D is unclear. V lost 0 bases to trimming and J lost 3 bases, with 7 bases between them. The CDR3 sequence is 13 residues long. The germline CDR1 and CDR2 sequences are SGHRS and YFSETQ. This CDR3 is CASSLGGVYEQYF. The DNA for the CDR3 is TGCGCCAGCAGCTTGGGTGGGGTCTACGAGCAGTACTTC.

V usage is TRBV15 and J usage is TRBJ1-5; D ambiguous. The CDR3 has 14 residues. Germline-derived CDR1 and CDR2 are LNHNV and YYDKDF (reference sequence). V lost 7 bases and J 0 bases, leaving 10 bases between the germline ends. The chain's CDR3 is CATTDGISNQPQHF. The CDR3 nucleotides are TGTGCCACCACGGACGGGATTAGCAATCAGCCCCAGCATTTT.

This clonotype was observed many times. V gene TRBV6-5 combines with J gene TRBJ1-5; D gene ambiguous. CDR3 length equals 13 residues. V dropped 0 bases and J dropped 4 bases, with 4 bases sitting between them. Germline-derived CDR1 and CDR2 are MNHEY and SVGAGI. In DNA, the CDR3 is TGTGCCAGCAGTTACTCGAGGAATCAGCCCCAGCATTTT. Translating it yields CASSYSRNQPQHF.

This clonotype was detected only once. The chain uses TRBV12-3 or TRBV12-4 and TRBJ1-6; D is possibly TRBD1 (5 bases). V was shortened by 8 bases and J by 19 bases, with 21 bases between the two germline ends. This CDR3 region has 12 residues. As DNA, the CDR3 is TGTGCCAGCGGGGGACGGAATTCAACACTACACTTT. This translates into CASGGRNSTLHF.

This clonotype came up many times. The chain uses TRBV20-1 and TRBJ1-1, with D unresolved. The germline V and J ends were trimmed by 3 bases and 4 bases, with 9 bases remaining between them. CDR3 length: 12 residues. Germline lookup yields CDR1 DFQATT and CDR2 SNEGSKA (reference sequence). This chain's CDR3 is CSASKDLTEAFF. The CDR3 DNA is TGCAGTGCTAGTAAGGACCTCACTGAAGCTTTCTTT.

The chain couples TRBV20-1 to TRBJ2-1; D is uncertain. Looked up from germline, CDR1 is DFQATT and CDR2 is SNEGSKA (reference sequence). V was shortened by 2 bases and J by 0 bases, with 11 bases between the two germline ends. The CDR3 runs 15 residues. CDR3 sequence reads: CSARSGSYSYNEQFF. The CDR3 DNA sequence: TGCAGTGCTAGATCTGGCAGCTACTCCTACAATGAGCAGTTCTTC.

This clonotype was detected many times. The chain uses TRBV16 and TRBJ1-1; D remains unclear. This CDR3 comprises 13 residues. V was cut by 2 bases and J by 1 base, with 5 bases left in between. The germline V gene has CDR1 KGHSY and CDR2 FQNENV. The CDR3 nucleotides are TGTGCCAGCAGCCAAGAACAGAACACTGAAGCTTTCTTT. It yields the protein CASSQEQNTEAFF.

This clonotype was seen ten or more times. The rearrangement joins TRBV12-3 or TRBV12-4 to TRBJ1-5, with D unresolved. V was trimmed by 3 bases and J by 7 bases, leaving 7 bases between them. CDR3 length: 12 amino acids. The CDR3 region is CASSFSFQPQHF. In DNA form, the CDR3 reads TGTGCCAGCAGTTTTTCCTTCCAGCCCCAGCATTTT.

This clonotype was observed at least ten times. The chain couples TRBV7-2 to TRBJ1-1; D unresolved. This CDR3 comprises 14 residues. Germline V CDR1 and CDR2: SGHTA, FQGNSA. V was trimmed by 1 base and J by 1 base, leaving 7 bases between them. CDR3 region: CASSLGQGNTEAFF. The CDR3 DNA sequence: TGTGCCAGCAGCTTAGGACAAGGGAACACTGAAGCTTTCTTT.

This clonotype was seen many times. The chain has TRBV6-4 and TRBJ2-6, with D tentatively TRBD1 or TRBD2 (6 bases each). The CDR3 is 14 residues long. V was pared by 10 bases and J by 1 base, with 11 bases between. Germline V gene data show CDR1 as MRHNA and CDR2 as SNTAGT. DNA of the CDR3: TGTGCCACCGGAGGGGGATCTGGGGCCAACGTCCTGACTTTC. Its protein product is CATGGGSGANVLTF.